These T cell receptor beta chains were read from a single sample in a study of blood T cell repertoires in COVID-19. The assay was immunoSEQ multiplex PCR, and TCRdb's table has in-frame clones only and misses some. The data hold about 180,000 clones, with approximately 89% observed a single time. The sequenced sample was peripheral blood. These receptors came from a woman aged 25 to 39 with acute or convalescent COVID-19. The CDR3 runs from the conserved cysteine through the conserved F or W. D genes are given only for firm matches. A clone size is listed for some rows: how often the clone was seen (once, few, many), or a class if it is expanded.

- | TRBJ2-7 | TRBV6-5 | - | TGTGCCGCTTCGGGTGTTTACGAGCAGTACTTC | CAASGVYEQYF
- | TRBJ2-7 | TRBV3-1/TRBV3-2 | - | TGTGCCAGCAGCCTCTATTACGAGCAGTACTTC | CASSLYYEQYF
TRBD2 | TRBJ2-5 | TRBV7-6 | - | TGTGCCAGCAGCACGAGACTAGCGGGAGCCCAAGAGACCCAGTACTTC | CASSTRLAGAQETQYF
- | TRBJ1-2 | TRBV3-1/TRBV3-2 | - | TGTGCCAGCAGCCAGGTACAGGGAATCTATGGCTACACCTTC | CASSQVQGIYGYTF
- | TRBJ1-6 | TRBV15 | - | TGTGCCACCAGCAGAGGCCCAGGGGCGAAAAATTCACCCCTCCACTTT | CATSRGPGAKNSPLHF
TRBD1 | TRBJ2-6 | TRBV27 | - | TGTGCCAGCAGTGAGAGGTGGGACAGCCGGTTCTCTGGGGCCAACGTCCTGACTTTC | CASSERWDSRFSGANVLTF
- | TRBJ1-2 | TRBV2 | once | TGTGCCACCCTAAGAAACTCTAACTATGGCTACACCTTC | CATLRNSNYGYTF
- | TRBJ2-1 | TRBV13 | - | TGTGCCAGCAGCCCGCCTCGCACGGATGAGCAGTTCTTC | CASSPPRTDEQFF
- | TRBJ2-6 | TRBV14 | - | TGTGCCAGCTCCGCTTGGTGGACAACTGGGGCCAACGTCCTGACTTTC | CASSAWWTTGANVLTF
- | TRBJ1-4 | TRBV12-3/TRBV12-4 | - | TGTGCCAGCACCCTGGGAGGATTTGAAAAACTGTTTTTT | CASTLGGFEKLFF
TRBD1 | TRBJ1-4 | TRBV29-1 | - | TGCAGCGTCTCTCCCCGGGACAGGGCGGAAAAACTGTTTTTT | CSVSPRDRAEKLFF
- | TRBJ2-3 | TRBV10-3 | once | TGTGCCATCGGTTCCCAGCGTGGCACAGATACGCAGTATTTT | CAIGSQRGTDTQYF
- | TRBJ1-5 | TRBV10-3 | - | TGTGCCATCAGTTCGCAGGTCAATCAGCCCCAGCATTTT | CAISSQVNQPQHF
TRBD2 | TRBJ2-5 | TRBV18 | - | TGTGCCAGCTCAACGACTAGCGGCGGAGAGACCCAGTACTTC | CASSTTSGGETQYF
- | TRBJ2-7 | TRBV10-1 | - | TGCGCCAGCAGTGGGGTGAACTATCCTAACGAGCAGTACTTC | CASSGVNYPNEQYF
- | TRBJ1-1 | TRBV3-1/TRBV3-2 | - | TGTGCCAGCAGCCAAGCTCGCGGGTCCGCTTTCTTT | CASSQARGSAFF